The source of this T cell receptor beta chain is a study of CXCR3-negative and CXCR3-positive naive CD8 T cells. About this clonotype itself: Antigen specificity is unknown.

Study results and limitations: CXCR3-positive naive cells carried more hydrophobic TRB CDR3s than CXCR3-negative ones. Naive subsets were similarly diverse, while memory CD8+ repertoires were much less diverse. TRB CDR3 properties were used to infer TCR strength, and surface CD5 was comparable between naive subsets.

A CD45RO-CCR7+CD27+CD95- phenotype identified naive CD8+ T cells. In germline, CDR1 is SGHVS, CDR2 FQNEAQ. CDR3 size: 15 residues. The method, 5' RACE with UMI labels, was used to prepare the TRB cDNA libraries. TCRdb processed the 5' RACE reads again and assigns one entry to each CDR3 protein, with no DNA. The sample shows some 100,000 distinct CDR3 sequences, and around 0.35% sits with its ten largest clones. The chain carries TRBV7-8 and TRBJ2-7; TCRdb designates TRBD1, a call that cannot be tested without DNA. The specimen sequenced was naive CXCR3+ CD8+ T cells from blood. Subset reported: CD45RO-CCR7+CD27+CD95- naive CD8+ T cells expressing CXCR3 (TNR3+). The receptor was derived from a human donor in good health. Some clones in this sample may be carry-over from other donors' samples. The CDR3 reads CASSLGTGGAYEQYF.